There are a few counts of the clone carrying this T cell receptor beta chain. Trimming removed 3 bases at V and 7 bases at J, with 22 bases between. Germline V gene lookup returns CDR1 SGHVS and CDR2 FQNEAQ. The length of the CDR3 is 16 residues. Each CDR3 protein is one row after TCRdb ran MiXCR on the PCR reads. The table records 10,000 to 11,000 distinct CDR3 sequences, around 35% of them present only once. This entry belongs to a study of immune characterization of retroperitoneal liposarcoma. This sequence originates from a female donor with retroperitoneal liposarcoma. V is TRBV7-8 and J is TRBJ2-7, with D hard to call. Sequenced: tumor tissue. CDR3: CASSLKNRRAYNEQYF. The CDR3 DNA follows: TGTGCCAGCAGCTTGAAGAATCGAAGGGCCTACAATGAGCAGTACTTC.